The 23 T cell receptor beta chains presented below share a single source sample, sequenced in a study of regulatory T cells in long-lasting Graves disease. This sample's time point: newly diagnosed GD, antithyroid drugs for less than 3 months. The TCR library was prepared using RNA isolated from PBMCs. Both iRepertoire HTBI primers and Arm-PCR of CDR3 regions were used to build the TCR beta libraries. TCRdb re-called the multiplex PCR reads through MiXCR, storing one row per CDR3 protein. This table holds some 340,000 distinct CDR3 sequences, 12% found once. Separately, the same data were catalogued under a study of T cells in Graves' hyperthyroidism and ophthalmopathy.

Sample: peripheral blood mononuclear cells (PBMCs), taken at new diagnosis, from a patient treated with antithyroid drugs. These receptors were taken from a woman between 18 and 29 years old with Graves disease.

The chain couples TRBV7-6 to TRBJ2-3, with no clear D. Germline V gives CDR1 SGHVS, CDR2 FNYEAQ. The V gene lost 5 bases and the J gene lost 0 bases, with 12 bases spanning the gap. The CDR3 length is 15 residues. The CDR3 nucleotides read TGTGCCAGCAGCCCTGAGACGGCTAGCACAGATACGCAGTATTTT. It codes for CASSPETASTDTQYF.

This clonotype was seen repeatedly, ten times or more. The gene calls are TRBV11-2 and TRBJ1-1; tentative D call: TRBD1 (5 bases). From germline, CDR1 is SGHAT and CDR2 FQNNGV. The V end lost 5 bases, the J end lost 1 base, and 11 bases lay between the germline ends. The CDR3 consists of 14 residues. The CDR3 DNA reads as TGTGCCAGCAGCCCTCGCAGGGCGAACACTGAAGCTTTCTTT. Translation gives CASSPRRANTEAFF.

This clonotype was detected ten times or more. The CDR3 protein is CASSLLYTEAFF. CDR3 nucleotides: TGTGCCAGCAGCTTATTGTACACTGAAGCTTTCTTT. The rearrangement uses TRBV11-1 and TRBJ1-1; no clear D gene. Looked up from germline, CDR1 is SGHAT and CDR2 is FQDESV (reference sequence). The CDR3 extends over 12 amino acids. Between the trimmed V and J ends, which lost 2 bases and 3 bases, there was a span of 4 bases.

This clonotype was detected ten times or more. This chain uses TRBV28 with TRBJ2-7; weak D call: TRBD2 (7 bases). This CDR3 spans 15 amino acids. Germline V lookup: CDR1 MDHEN, CDR2 SYDVKM. The ends were cut back, 2 bases at V and 2 bases at J, with 13 bases in the middle. CDR3 bases: TGTGCCAGCAGTTTAGGCGGGGGCGCAACCTACGAGCAGTACGTC. Residues: CASSLGGGATYEQYV.

This clonotype was observed at least ten times. V and J are TRBV11-2 and TRBJ2-5; 13 positions match TRBD2. Germline assignment: CDR1 SGHAT and CDR2 FQNNGV. V dropped 2 bases and J dropped 4; count of bases not matched to a gene: 13. This CDR3 region has 19 residues. Written as DNA, the CDR3 is TGTGCCAGCAGCTTATATGCGACTAGCGGGGGGAGATCGGGAGAGACCCAGTACTTC. Its translation is CASSLYATSGGRSGETQYF.

This clonotype was detected a few times. One base away lies a much larger clone, so this may be a sequencing read error. The chain joins TRBV12-3 or TRBV12-4 to TRBJ2-4; D gene uncertain. The end of the DNA is better explained by TRBJ2-5, so the J call may be wrong. The CDR3 contains 13 residues. The CDR3: CASSFIEVETQYF. The CDR3 DNA reads TGTGCCAGCAGTTTCATTGAAGTGGAGACCCAGTACTTC.

V and J are TRBV20-1 and TRBJ1-1, with a weak D call TRBD1 (5 bases). Germline CDR1 DFQATT, CDR2 SNEGSKA (reference sequence). This CDR3 has 13 residues. The V end lost 0 bases, the J end lost 8 bases, and 13 bases lay between the germline ends. CDR3 amino acids: CSARDMNRREAFF. The CDR3 DNA follows: TGCAGTGCTAGAGATATGAACAGGCGCGAAGCTTTCTTT.

At least ten counts were recorded for this clonotype. This chain links TRBV12-3 or TRBV12-4 with TRBJ1-1; no firm D call. V lost 3 bases and J lost 1, with 9 bases in between. There are 14 residues in the CDR3. In DNA form, the CDR3 reads TGTGCCAGCAGTTTCGAAGAAAGGAACACTGAAGCTTTCTTT. It specifies CASSFEERNTEAFF.

This clonotype was counted ten times or more. The chain recombines TRBV20-1 with TRBJ1-2, with D perhaps matching TRBD1 (5 bases). CDR1 DFQATT and CDR2 SNEGSKA come from the germline V gene (reference sequence). The CDR3 extends over 14 amino acids. The V gene lost 4 bases and the J gene lost 3 bases, with 15 bases spanning the gap. The CDR3 nucleotides are TGCAGTGCTATACTCCAGGGAGCTGACTATGGCTACACCTTC. This gives the protein CSAILQGADYGYTF.

The CDR3 here is CASIRRADSPLHF. The DNA of the CDR3 is TGTGCCAGCATAAGACGGGCAGATTCACCCCTCCACTTT. The chain couples TRBV7-3 to TRBJ1-6, with D unclear. CDR3 size: 13 residues. From germline, CDR1 is SGHTA and CDR2 FQGTGA. Deletions cut 7 bases from V and 8 bases from J, with 12 bases between.

This clonotype was observed at least ten times. This sequence joins TRBV7-9 and TRBJ1-2; D not resolved. The V end lost 5 bases, the J end lost 1 base, and 11 bases lay between the germline ends. The germline CDR1 and CDR2 sequences are SEHNR and FQNEAQ (reference sequence). The CDR3 is made up of 14 amino acids. The CDR3 sequence is CASSQEYHNYGYTF. The CDR3 nucleotides read TGTGCCAGCAGCCAGGAGTACCATAACTATGGCTACACCTTC.

On this clonotype itself: A much larger clone differs by one base, so this may be a read error. This CDR3 fails to terminate in the conserved phenylalanine or tryptophan, so it likely reflects a read error. In nucleotides, the CDR3 is TGTGCCAGTGAGCGGGAGGGTTCCTACAATGAGCAGTTCCTC. Translation gives CASEREGSYNEQFL. The rearrangement uses TRBV5-4 and TRBJ2-1; TRBD2 matches at 10 bases. Germline trimming cut 8 bases from V and 1 base from J; bases unmatched to any gene: 3. Germline V CDR1 and CDR2: SGHNT, YYREEE (reference sequence). The CDR3 extends over 14 amino acids.

On this clonotype itself: A much larger clone lies one base from this, so it may be a read error. V and J are TRBV6-2 or TRBV6-3 and TRBJ2-2, with 10 bases identical to TRBD2. The J segment lost 4 bases and the V segment lost 8 bases, leaving 19 bases of the junction unmatched. The CDR3 spans 19 residues. Germline CDR1 and CDR2: MNHEY and SVGEGT. CDR3 amino acids: CASGSTRTSGNWITGELFF. The CDR3 DNA is TGTGCCAGCGGTTCCACCCGGACTAGCGGAAATTGGATCACCGGGGAGCTGTTTTTT.

This clonotype occurred many times. The chain uses TRBV15 and TRBJ2-5, with D perhaps matching TRBD1 (8 bases). The V end was cut by 1 base, the J end by 5 bases, with 20 bases between. Germline V gene lookup returns CDR1 LNHNV and CDR2 YYDKDF (reference sequence). This CDR3 spans 17 amino acids. The CDR3 loop is CATSRGQDRGGLETQYF. The CDR3 DNA reads as TGTGCCACCAGCAGAGGACAAGACAGGGGAGGGTTGGAGACCCAGTACTTC.

This clonotype was seen many times. This rearrangement joins TRBV12-3 or TRBV12-4 to TRBJ2-1, with unresolved D. The CDR3 is 18 amino acids. Trimming stripped 3 bases from V and 0 bases from J, with 18 bases between. The CDR3: CASSFRPTIRFSYNEQFF. DNA for the CDR3: TGTGCCAGCAGTTTTAGACCTACGATCCGATTCTCCTACAATGAGCAGTTCTTC.

The gene calls are TRBV7-8 and TRBJ2-5, with unresolved D. Germline loops: CDR1 SGHVS, CDR2 FQNEAQ. Trimming took 0 bases from V and 6 from J, leaving 11 bases between them. The CDR3 runs to 14 residues. Written as DNA, the CDR3 is TGTGCCAGCAGCTTAGCATCCTATGAACAGACCCAGTACTTC. This translates into CASSLASYEQTQYF.

In its sample, this clonotype was seen many times. The genes are TRBV7-2 and TRBJ1-1; D remains ambiguous. V was trimmed by 3 bases and J by 4 bases, leaving 12 bases between them. This CDR3 has 14 amino acids. CDR1 SGHTA and CDR2 FQGNSA come from the germline V gene. DNA for the CDR3: TGTGCCAGCAGCTTGAGGCAAGCGCCCACTGAAGCTTTCTTT. It specifies CASSLRQAPTEAFF.

This rearrangement joins TRBV12-3 or TRBV12-4 to TRBJ1-1; 7 nucleotides agree with TRBD1. The V segment lost 5 bases and the J segment 0 bases; nucleotides outside the gene matches: 6. The CDR3 is 15 residues long. In DNA form, the CDR3 reads TGTGCCAGCAGTGGCCCGGGACAGATGAACACTGAAGCTTTCTTT. It encodes CASSGPGQMNTEAFF.

This clonotype was counted at least ten times. The V gene is TRBV30, the J gene TRBJ2-7, with D tentatively TRBD1 (5 bases). V gave up 3 bases and J gave up 6 bases, with 15 bases separating them. Germline-derived CDR1 and CDR2 are GTSNPN and SVGIG (reference sequence). The CDR3 loop spans 13 amino acids. The CDR3 nucleotides are TGTGCCTGGAGGAAGAGGACATTTGGCGAGCAGTACTTC. This sequence encodes CAWRKRTFGEQYF. The full variable domain, with the rest looked up from reference TRBV30 and TRBJ2-7, is SQTIHQWPATLVQPVGSPLSLECTVEGTSNPNLYWYRQAAGRGLQLLFYSVGIGQISSEVPQNLSASRPQDRQFILSSKKLLLSDSGFYLCAWRKRTFGEQYFGPGTRLTVT.

This clonotype was seen only a few times. The chain carries TRBV12-3 or TRBV12-4 and TRBJ2-6; D is perhaps TRBD1 or TRBD2 (5 bases each). Trimming stripped 1 base from V and 5 bases from J, with 9 bases between. The length of the CDR3 is 15 residues. The CDR3 reads CASSLGDRWANVLTF. CDR3 sequence (DNA): TGTGCCAGCAGTTTAGGGGACCGGTGGGCCAACGTCCTGACTTTC.

The chain has TRBV6-2 or TRBV6-3 and TRBJ1-5; TRBD1 agrees at 10 bases. The CDR3 is made up of 16 amino acids. Trimming at V came to 6 bases and at J to 3 bases, leaving 8 bases not matched to a gene. The V gene's germline CDR1 is MNHEY and CDR2 SVGEGT. The CDR3 loop is CASRPPGTGDNQPQHF. For the CDR3, the DNA is TGTGCCAGCAGACCGCCCGGGACAGGGGACAATCAGCCCCAGCATTTT.

This rearrangement joins TRBV27 to TRBJ1-3, with D unresolved. There are 13 residues in the CDR3. The V end was cut by 8 bases, the J end by 4 bases, with 12 bases between. Looked up from germline, CDR1 is MNHEY and CDR2 is SMNVEV (reference sequence). The CDR3 here is CASGRGAGNTIYF. The CDR3, as DNA: TGTGCCAGCGGACGGGGTGCAGGAAACACCATATATTTT.

Turning to this clonotype: Since a much larger clone is just one base distant, this may be a read error. This sequence joins TRBV20-1 and TRBJ1-2; 7 positions agree with TRBD1. This CDR3 spans 14 amino acids. CDR1 and CDR2 from the germline V gene are DFQATT and SNEGSKA (reference sequence). This CDR3 is CSARGPQGSYGHTF. As DNA, the CDR3 is TGCAGTGCTAGAGGCCCACAGGGGTCCTATGGCCACACCTTC.